This T cell receptor (beta chain) was observed in a study of cytomegalovirus exposure and HLA in healthy donors. V was pared by 0 bases and J by 5 bases, with 11 bases between. The CDR3 extends over 15 amino acids. Germline values: CDR1 SGHDN, CDR2 FVKESK. A multiplex PCR was run with 60 Vbeta primers and 13 Jbeta primers. Generated by immunoSEQ multiplex PCR, the TCRdb table keeps only in-frame clones and is missing some. Here the sample spans about 150,000 clones, around 80% being singletons. This chain links TRBV14 with TRBJ1-5; weak D call: TRBD1 (5 bases). The sequenced sample consisted of PBMCs. This receptor was obtained from a man between 40 and 49 years old in good health and CMV-seronegative. In nucleotides, the CDR3 is TGTGCCAGCAGCCAAGATAGATCGGGGGATCAGCCCCAGCATTTT. This codes for CASSQDRSGDQPQHF.